This T cell receptor (beta chain) derives from a study of blood T cells in healthy people across ages (dated by TCRdb to about 2015). For the wider study: Template switching captured roughly one uniquely barcoded TCR beta cDNA molecule per two T cells in model experiments. Age-related changes in TCR beta repertoire diversity were measured in the study by deep sequencing normalized with unique cDNA molecular identifiers. Four age groups were formed from the donors: young (average around 15 years), middle-aged (approximately 42), aged (under 70) and long-lived (around 80). To avoid experimental bias, donors of different ages were randomly spread across the sequencing lanes. The study analyzed two additional independent replicas of 1 million unique cDNA reads from the same blood draw for two donors, one aged 18 to 29 and one aged 80 or older. Study-wide conclusions, independent of this receptor: Donor CMV infection status was unknown, potentially confounding age-related changes in expanded clonotypes. Observed TCR beta diversity per million T cells fell roughly linearly with age, and a significant reduction was already apparent by age around 40. Compared with the aged group, more naive CD4+ T cells, fewer expanded clones and increased TCR diversity were shown by the long-lived group, suggesting age selection. There was a strong correlation between observed TCR beta diversity and the percentage of naive T cells measured by flow cytometry. Because profiling used bulk unsorted PBMCs, naive and antigen-experienced compartments could not be compared conclusively. Total diversity estimates from one million sequenced T cells were considered lower bounds and underestimates.

The library was made by 5' RACE. Instrument on record: Illumina HiSeq 2500. A second PCR of roughly 7 to 11 cycles was run with a J-beta primer mix and a sample-barcoded 5' primer. A unique molecular identifier was introduced onto each TCR beta cDNA molecule by a template-switch 5' adaptor carrying 12 random nucleotides. Each sample yielded at least 2.5 million CDR3-containing paired-end reads. First-strand cDNA synthesis was performed from all RNA using the Mint cDNA synthesis kit, with priming by a TRBC-specific oligonucleotide. Following uracil-DNA glycosylase treatment, a first 18-cycle PCR with universal primers M1SS and BC2_uni_R was performed on all cDNA. Regarding the original processing steps: For normalization, 1 million high-quality reads were randomly selected from each sample, with every read carrying a distinct molecular identifier. Reads with shared molecular identifiers were discarded instead of being binned into consensus sequences. MiTCR, run with a Q25 quality threshold and the strictest error-elimination algorithm, handled CDR3 identification, clonotype clustering and error correction. A nonparametric unseen species model with Euler transformation was used to estimate lower-bound total TCR beta diversity. TCRdb took the public reads, trimmed them with fastp at Q25, ran MiXCR for clone calling and kept in-frame beta chains. Each record represents a unique CDR3 protein, reported with the most common genes and DNA among its rows. TCRdb, not the authors, supplied the V and J calls. Across this sample there are about 640,000 distinct CDR3 sequences, with less than 45% seen only once. The top ten clones comprise 25% to 35% of the sample.

Systemically healthy Caucasian individuals from Russia, 35 to 50 in total and aged roughly 6 to 95 years, were included as donors. Each donor gave roughly 11 milliliters of peripheral blood, drawn into EDTA-treated Vacutainer tubes. PBMCs were isolated by Ficoll-Paque density-gradient centrifugation, with at least 7 million obtained per sample. Trizol reagent was used to extract total RNA from the PBMCs, yielding at least 5.5 micrograms per sample. For every donor, flow cytometry on a PBMC aliquot measured the percentage of naive CD45RAhigh/CD27high T cells. According to the germline V gene, CDR1 reads MDHEN and CDR2 reads SYDVKM. The CDR3 runs 16 amino acids, cysteine and phenylalanine included. Only CDR3 DNA remains: 48 bases, in frame from the first base. Deletion took 3 bases off V and 7 bases off J, with a span of 22 bases between the germline ends. Comments on this clonotype: Its antigen is unknown. Per-base qualities were not stored, and no clone one base away is much larger.

The sample was blood. This receptor was taken from a man aged 80 or over in good health. The sequence links TRBV28 to TRBJ2-7; tentative D gene TRBD2, with 6 bases matching. Here is the DNA: TGTGCCAGCAGTTTTGCCCTAGCGAACCACTACAATGAGCAGTACTTC. Translated, this gives CASSFALANHYNEQYF.